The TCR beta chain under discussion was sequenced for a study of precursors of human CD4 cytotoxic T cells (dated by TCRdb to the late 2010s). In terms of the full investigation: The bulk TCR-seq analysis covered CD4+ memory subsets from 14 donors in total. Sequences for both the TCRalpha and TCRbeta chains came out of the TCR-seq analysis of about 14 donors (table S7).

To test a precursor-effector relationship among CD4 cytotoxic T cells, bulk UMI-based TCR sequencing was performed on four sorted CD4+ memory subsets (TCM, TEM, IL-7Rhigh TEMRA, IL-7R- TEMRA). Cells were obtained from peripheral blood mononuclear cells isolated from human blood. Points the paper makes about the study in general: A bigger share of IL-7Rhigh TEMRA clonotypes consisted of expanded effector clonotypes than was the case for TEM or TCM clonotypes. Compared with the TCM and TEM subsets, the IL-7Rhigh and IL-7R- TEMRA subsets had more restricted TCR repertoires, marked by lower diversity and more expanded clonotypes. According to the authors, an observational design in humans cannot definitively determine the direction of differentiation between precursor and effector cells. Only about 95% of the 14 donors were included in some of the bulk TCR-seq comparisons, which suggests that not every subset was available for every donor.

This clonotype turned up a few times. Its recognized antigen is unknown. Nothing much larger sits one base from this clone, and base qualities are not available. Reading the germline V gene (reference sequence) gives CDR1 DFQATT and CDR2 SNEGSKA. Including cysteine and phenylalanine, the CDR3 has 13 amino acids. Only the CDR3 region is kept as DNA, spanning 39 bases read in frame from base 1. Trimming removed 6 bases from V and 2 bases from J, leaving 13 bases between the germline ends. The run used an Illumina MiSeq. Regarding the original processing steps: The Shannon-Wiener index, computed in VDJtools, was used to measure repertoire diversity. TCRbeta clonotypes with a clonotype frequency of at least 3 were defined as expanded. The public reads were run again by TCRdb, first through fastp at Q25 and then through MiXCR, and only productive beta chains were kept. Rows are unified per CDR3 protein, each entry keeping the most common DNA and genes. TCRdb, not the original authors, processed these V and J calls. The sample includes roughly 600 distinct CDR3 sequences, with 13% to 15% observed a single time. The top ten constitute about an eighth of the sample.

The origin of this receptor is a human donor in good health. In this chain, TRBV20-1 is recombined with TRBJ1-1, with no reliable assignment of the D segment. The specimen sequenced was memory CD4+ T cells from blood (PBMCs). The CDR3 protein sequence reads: CSAPALLNTEAFF. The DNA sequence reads TGCAGTGCCCCCGCCCTTCTTAACACTGAAGCTTTCTTT.